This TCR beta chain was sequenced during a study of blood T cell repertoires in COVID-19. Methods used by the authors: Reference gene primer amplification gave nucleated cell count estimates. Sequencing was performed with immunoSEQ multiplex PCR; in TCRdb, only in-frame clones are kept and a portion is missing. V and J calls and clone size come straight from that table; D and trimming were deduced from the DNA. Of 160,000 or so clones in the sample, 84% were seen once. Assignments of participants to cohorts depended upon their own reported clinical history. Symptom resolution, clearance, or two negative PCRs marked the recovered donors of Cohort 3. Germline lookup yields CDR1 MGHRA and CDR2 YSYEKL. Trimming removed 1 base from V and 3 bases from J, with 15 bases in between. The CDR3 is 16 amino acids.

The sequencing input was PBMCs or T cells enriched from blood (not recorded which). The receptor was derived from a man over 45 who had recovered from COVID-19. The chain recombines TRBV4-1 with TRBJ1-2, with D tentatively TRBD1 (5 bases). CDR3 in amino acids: CASSQGEQVVDYGYTF. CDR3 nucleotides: TGCGCCAGCAGCCAAGGAGAACAGGTGGTAGACTATGGCTACACCTTC.